This T cell receptor (beta chain) was captured by sequencing in a study of radiotherapy plus CTLA-4 blockade in lung cancer. Method: immunoSEQ multiplex PCR; TCRdb's copy keeps in-frame clones and lacks some. The data show nearly 110,000 clones, with about 85% seen just once and roughly 2.5% held by the top ten. The CDR3 consists of 16 residues. Deletions cut 2 bases from V and 5 bases from J, with 18 bases between. The germline gives CDR1 MNHNS, CDR2 SASEGT. V and J are TRBV6-1 and TRBJ1-2; D unclear. Sequenced material: peripheral blood, taken from a patient treated with radiotherapy plus ipilimumab. The receptor was derived from a human donor with non-small cell lung cancer that progressed on radiotherapy plus ipilimumab. Some clones in this sample may be carry-over from other donors' samples. The CDR3: CASSESRASNGYGYTF. The CDR3 bases are TGTGCCAGCAGTGAATCACGGGCTTCAAATGGGTATGGCTACACCTTC.